These 13 T cell receptor beta chains originate from one sample sequenced in a study of T cells after posttransplantation cyclophosphamide. Data came from immunoSEQ multiplex PCR; TCRdb stores just in-frame clones and leaves some out. The sample includes about 66,000 clones, around 95% seen only once; the top ten take under 3%. Sample: PBMCs. These TCRs come from a woman aged 25 to 39 in good health and a related stem cell transplant donor.

This clone was found once. V usage is TRBV13 and J usage is TRBJ2-2; D remains unclear. The CDR3 loop spans 11 amino acids. Per the germline V gene, CDR1 is PRHDT and CDR2 is FYEKMQ (reference sequence). V lost 2 bases and J 5 bases, leaving 0 bases between the germline ends. The CDR3 spells CASSLTGELFF. Here the CDR3 DNA reads TGTGCCAGCAGCTTAACCGGGGAGCTGTTTTTT. Full variable domain (rest looked up from reference TRBV13 and TRBJ2-2): AAGVIQSPRHLIKEKRETATLKCYPIPRHDTVYWYQQGPGQDPQFLISFYEKMQSDKGSIPDRFSAQQFSDYHSELNMSSLELGDSALYFCASSLTGELFFGEGSRLTVL.

This rearrangement joins TRBV4-3 to TRBJ1-2, with D possibly being TRBD1 (5 bases). The CDR3 totals 15 residues. The germline V and J ends were trimmed by 1 base and 4 bases, with 13 bases remaining between them. Germline V gene sequence: CDR1 LGHNA, CDR2 YSLEER. CDR3 residues: CASSQVQGSTYGYTF. As DNA, the CDR3 is TGCGCCAGCAGCCAAGTTCAGGGATCCACCTATGGCTACACCTTC.

The rearrangement links TRBV5-1 to TRBJ2-1, with 14 bases lining up with TRBD2. There are 18 residues in the CDR3. V lost 0 bases and J lost 2; bases outside the gene matches: 4. Per the germline V gene, CDR1 is SGHRS and CDR2 is YFSETQ. The CDR3 DNA follows: TGCGCCAGCAGCTTGGAGCGGACTAGCGGGGGGACCTACAATGAGCAGTTCTTC. This encodes CASSLERTSGGTYNEQFF.

J is TRBJ2-7 and V is TRBV29-1; D uncertain. V was shortened by 0 bases and J by 5 bases, with 5 bases between the two germline ends. CDR3 length: 11 amino acids. Germline V CDR1 and CDR2: SQVTM, ANQGSEA. DNA of the CDR3: TGCAGCGTTGAAGAGGGTAACGAGCAGTACTTC. It yields the protein CSVEEGNEQYF.

The CDR3 DNA reads as TGTGCCAGCAGTTTAAGCGGGGGAAGATATGGCTACACCTTC. Protein: CASSLSGGRYGYTF. The chain combines TRBV27 with TRBJ1-2; possibly TRBD1 for D (5 bases). V gave up 2 bases and J gave up 5 bases, with 12 bases separating them. Germline CDR1 reads MNHEY; CDR2 reads SMNVEV (reference sequence). CDR3 length equals 14 residues.

V gene TRBV7-9 combines with J gene TRBJ2-3, with a weak D call TRBD2 (6 bases). CDR1 is SEHNR and CDR2 is FQNEAQ in the germline V gene (reference sequence). The CDR3 has 13 amino acids. Between the trimmed V and J ends, which lost 3 bases and 4 bases, there was a span of 8 bases. This chain's CDR3 is CASSFSGADTQYF. DNA of the CDR3: TGTGCCAGCAGCTTCTCGGGAGCAGATACGCAGTATTTT.

The CDR3 nucleotides are TGTGCCAGCAGCGTGGGGACAGGGGGTGGCCTCTATGGCTACACCTTC. Residues: CASSVGTGGGLYGYTF. The chain is built from TRBV7-3 and TRBJ1-2, with 11 bases that match TRBD1. The CDR3 covers 16 residues. The V and J ends lost 5 bases and 4 bases, in that order; junction bases with no gene match: 9. Germline-derived CDR1 and CDR2 are SGHTA and FQGTGA.

The chain employs TRBV5-5 and TRBJ1-4; no clear D. V lost 7 bases to trimming and J lost 3 bases, with 13 bases between them. The germline V gene encodes CDR1 SGHKS and CDR2 YYEKEE (reference sequence). The CDR3 totals 14 residues. CDR3 nucleotides: TGTGCCAGCTCCTCAGGTTTTTCTAATGAAAAACTGTTTTTT. As protein: CASSSGFSNEKLFF. Supplemented by reference TRBV5-5 and TRBJ1-4, the full variable domain reads DAGVTQSPTHLIKTRGQQVTLRCSPISGHKSVSWYQQVLGQGPQFIFQYYEKEERGRGNFPDRFSARQFPNYSSELNVNALLLGDSALYLCASSSGFSNEKLFFGSGTQLSVL.

V is TRBV4-1 and J is TRBJ1-2; no clear D. Germline values: CDR1 MGHRA, CDR2 YSYEKL. The CDR3 is 15 amino acids. The V and J ends lost 5 bases and 0 bases respectively, with 13 bases between them. CDR3 in DNA: TGCGCCAGCAGCTCCTTAGGGTCGGCTAACTATGGCTACACCTTC. Encoded protein: CASSSLGSANYGYTF.

This chain connects TRBV5-4 to TRBJ1-5; D is ambiguous. Germline V CDR1 and CDR2: SGHNT, YYREEE (reference sequence). Trimming removed 3 bases from V and 4 bases from J, with 8 bases in between. The CDR3 contains 13 residues. CDR3 region: CASSSGLNQPQHF. The CDR3 DNA reads as TGTGCCAGCAGCTCGGGATTGAATCAGCCCCAGCATTTT.

This clone was counted a single time. The chain joins TRBV27 to TRBJ1-1, with a tentative D call TRBD1 (5 bases). V lost 6 bases and J 2 bases, leaving 13 bases between the germline ends. Germline CDR1 MNHEY, CDR2 SMNVEV (reference sequence). The CDR3 length is 14 residues. The CDR3 protein is CASRRDLHNTEAFF. The CDR3 DNA is TGTGCCAGCAGGCGGGACCTCCACAACACTGAAGCTTTCTTT.

J is TRBJ2-2 and V is TRBV5-1, with TRBD2 identical over 8 bases. CDR1 and CDR2 (germline): SGHRS, YFSETQ. This CDR3 spans 15 amino acids. V shed 2 bases and J 3 bases; nucleotides not matched to a gene: 3. CDR3 sequence reads: CASSLSGGDTGELFF. The CDR3 DNA sequence: TGCGCCAGCAGCTTAAGCGGGGGTGACACCGGGGAGCTGTTTTTT.

This clone was found a few times. The chain recombines TRBV5-4 with TRBJ1-2; TRBD1 matches 7 bases. The length of the CDR3 is 14 residues. CDR1 is SGHNT and CDR2 is YYREEE in the germline V gene (reference sequence). The V segment lost 4 bases and the J segment 1 base; nucleotides outside the gene matches: 4. CDR3 in amino acids: CASSTYRGNYGYTF. The CDR3 nucleotides are TGTGCCAGCAGCACATACAGGGGTAACTATGGCTACACCTTC.